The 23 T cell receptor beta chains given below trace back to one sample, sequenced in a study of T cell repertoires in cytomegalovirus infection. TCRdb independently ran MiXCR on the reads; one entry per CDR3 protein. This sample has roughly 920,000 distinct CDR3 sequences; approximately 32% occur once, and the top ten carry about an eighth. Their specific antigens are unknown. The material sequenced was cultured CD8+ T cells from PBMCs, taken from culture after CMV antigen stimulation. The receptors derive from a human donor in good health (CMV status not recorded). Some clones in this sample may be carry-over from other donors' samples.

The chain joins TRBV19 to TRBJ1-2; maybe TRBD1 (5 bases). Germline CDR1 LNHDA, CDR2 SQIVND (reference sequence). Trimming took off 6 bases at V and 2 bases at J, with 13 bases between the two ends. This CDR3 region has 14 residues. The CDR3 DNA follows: TGTGCCAGTAGGTCGGGACGGCAGAACTATGGCTACACCTTC. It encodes CASRSGRQNYGYTF.

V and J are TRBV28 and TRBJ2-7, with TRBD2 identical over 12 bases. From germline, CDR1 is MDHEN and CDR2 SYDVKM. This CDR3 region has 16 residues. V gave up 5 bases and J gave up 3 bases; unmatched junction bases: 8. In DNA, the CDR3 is TGTGCCAGCAGTCCATCGACTAGCGGGGGCAACTACGAGCAGTACGTC. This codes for CASSPSTSGGNYEQYV.

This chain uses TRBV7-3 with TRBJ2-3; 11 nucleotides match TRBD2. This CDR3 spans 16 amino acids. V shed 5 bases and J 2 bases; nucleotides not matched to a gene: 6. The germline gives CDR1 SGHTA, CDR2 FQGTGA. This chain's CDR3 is CASSTGTSGPTDTQYF. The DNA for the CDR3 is TGTGCCAGCAGCACGGGGACTAGCGGTCCCACAGATACGCAGTATTTT.

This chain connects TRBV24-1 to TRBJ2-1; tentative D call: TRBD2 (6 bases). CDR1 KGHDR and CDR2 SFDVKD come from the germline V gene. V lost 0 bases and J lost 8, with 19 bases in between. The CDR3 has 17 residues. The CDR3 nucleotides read TGTGCCACCAGTGATTTGCCCGGGGCTAGCGCTGGCGATGAGCAGTTCTTC. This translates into CATSDLPGASAGDEQFF.

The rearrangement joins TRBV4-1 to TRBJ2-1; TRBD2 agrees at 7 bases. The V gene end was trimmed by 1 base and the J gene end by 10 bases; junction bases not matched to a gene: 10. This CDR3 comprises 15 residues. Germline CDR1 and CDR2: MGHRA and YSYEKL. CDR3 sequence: CASSQVLGTTHEQFF. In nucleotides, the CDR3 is TGCGCCAGCAGCCAAGTCCTCGGGACTACCCACGAGCAGTTCTTC.

The CDR3, as DNA: TGTGCCAGCAGTTACTTAGTCCCGGGACAGGGCCCGAACACTGAAGCTTTCTTT. Amino acids: CASSYLVPGQGPNTEAFF. The chain combines TRBV6-6 with TRBJ1-1; 9 bases match TRBD1. The CDR3 consists of 18 residues. CDR1 and CDR2 from the germline V gene are MNHNY and SVGAGI (reference sequence). The V gene end was trimmed by 1 base and the J gene end by 1 base; junction bases not matched to a gene: 10.

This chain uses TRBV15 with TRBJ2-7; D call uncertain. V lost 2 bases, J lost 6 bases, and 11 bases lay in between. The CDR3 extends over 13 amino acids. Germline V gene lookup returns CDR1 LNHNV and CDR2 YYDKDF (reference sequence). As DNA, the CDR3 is TGTGCCACCAGCAGACCCCTAGGCCGCGAGCAGTACTTC. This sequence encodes CATSRPLGREQYF. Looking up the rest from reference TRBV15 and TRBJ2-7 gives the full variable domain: DAMVIQNPRYQVTQFGKPVTLSCSQTLNHNVMYWYQQKSSQAPKLLFHYYDKDFNNEADTPDNFQSRRPNTSFCFLDIRSPGLGDTAMYLCATSRPLGREQYFGPGTRLTVT.

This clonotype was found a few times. This chain's CDR3 is CASGAGHGYTF. CDR3 bases: TGTGCCAGTGGGGCAGGGCATGGCTACACCTTC. The chain recombines TRBV19 with TRBJ1-2, with D possibly matching TRBD1 (5 bases). There are 11 residues in the CDR3. The V and J ends lost 8 bases and 6 bases respectively, with 10 bases between them. Per the germline V gene, CDR1 is LNHDA and CDR2 is SQIVND (reference sequence).

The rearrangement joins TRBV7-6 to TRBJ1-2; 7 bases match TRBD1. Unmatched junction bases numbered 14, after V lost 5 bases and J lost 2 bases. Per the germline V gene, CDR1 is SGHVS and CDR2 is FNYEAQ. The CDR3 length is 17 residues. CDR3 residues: CASSRPGQITRNYGYTF. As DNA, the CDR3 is TGTGCCAGCAGCCGGCCGGGACAGATTACGAGGAACTATGGCTACACCTTC.

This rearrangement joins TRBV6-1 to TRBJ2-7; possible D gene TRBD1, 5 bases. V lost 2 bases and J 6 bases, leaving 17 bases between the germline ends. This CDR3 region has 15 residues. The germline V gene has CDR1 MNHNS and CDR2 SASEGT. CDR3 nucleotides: TGTGCCAGCAGTGAAAAAGTCATGGGGCCAGTCGAGCAGTACGTC. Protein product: CASSEKVMGPVEQYV.

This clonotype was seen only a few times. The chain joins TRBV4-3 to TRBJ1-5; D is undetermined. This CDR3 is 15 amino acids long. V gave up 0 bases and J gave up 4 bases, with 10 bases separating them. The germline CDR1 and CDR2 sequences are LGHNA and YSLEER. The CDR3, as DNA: TGCGCCAGCAGCCAAGATGGCAGTAGGAATCAGCCCCAGCATTTT. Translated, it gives CASSQDGSRNQPQHF.

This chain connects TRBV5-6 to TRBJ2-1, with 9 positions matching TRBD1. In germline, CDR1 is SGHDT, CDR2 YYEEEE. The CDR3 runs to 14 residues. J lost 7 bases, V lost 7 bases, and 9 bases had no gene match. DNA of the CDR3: TGTGCCAGCGGGCCCGGGACAGGGACGAATGAGCAGTTCTTC. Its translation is CASGPGTGTNEQFF.

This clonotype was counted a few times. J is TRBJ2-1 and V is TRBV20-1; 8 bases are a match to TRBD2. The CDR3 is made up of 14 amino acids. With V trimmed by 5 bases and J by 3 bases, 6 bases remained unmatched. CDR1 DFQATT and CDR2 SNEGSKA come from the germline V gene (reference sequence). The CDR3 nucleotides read TGCAGTGCTCCACCCGGGACTAGCTACAATGAGCAGTTCTTC. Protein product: CSAPPGTSYNEQFF.

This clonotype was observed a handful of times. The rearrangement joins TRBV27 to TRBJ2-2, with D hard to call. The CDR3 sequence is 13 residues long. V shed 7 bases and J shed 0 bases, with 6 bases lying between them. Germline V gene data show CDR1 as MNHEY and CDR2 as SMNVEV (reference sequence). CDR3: CASIRSNTGELFF. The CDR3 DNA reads TGTGCCAGCATTCGTTCGAACACCGGGGAGCTGTTTTTT.

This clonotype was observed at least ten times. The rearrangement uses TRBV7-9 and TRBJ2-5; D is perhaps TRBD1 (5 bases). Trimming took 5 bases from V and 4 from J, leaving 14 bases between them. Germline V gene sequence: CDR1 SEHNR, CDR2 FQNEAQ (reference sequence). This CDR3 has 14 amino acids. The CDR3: CASSHMTAPETQYF. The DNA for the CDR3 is TGTGCCAGCAGCCATATGACAGCCCCAGAGACCCAGTACTTC.

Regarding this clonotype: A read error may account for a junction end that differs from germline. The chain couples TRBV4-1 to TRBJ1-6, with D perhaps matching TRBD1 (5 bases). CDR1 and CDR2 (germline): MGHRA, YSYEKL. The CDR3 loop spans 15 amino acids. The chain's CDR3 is CASRVNREPYSPLHF. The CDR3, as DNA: TGTGCCAGCAGGGTAAACCGGGAACCCTATTCACCCCTCCACTTT.

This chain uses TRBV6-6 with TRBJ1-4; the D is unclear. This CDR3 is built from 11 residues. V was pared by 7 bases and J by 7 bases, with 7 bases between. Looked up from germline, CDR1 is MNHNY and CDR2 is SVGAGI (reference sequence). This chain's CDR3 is CASTRGEKLFF. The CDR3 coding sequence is TGTGCCAGCACTAGAGGTGAAAAACTGTTTTTT.

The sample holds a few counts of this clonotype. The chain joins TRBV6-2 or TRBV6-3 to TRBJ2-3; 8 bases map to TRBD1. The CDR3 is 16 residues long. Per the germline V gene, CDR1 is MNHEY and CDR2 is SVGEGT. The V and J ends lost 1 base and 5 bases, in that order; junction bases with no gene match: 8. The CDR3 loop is CASSYYPGGQGDTQYF. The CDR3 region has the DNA TGTGCCAGCAGTTACTACCCAGGGGGCCAAGGAGATACGCAGTATTTT.

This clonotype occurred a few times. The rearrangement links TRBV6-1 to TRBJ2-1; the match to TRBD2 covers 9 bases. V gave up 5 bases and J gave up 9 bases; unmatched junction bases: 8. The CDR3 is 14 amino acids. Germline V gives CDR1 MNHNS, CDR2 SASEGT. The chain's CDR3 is CASSYGPAGGEQFF. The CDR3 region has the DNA TGTGCCAGCAGTTATGGTCCAGCGGGGGGTGAGCAGTTCTTC.

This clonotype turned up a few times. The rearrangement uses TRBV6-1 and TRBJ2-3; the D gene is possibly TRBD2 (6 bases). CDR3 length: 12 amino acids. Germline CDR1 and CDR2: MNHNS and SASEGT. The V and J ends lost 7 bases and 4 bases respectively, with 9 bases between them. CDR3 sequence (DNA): TGTGCCAGCACGGGAGTGTCAGATACGCAGTATTTT. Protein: CASTGVSDTQYF.

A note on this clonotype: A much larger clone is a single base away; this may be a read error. For the CDR3, the DNA is TGTGCCAGCAGTTTTTGTGACGCAGCAGTACCCCTTCAAGGCTACACCTTC. It translates to CASSFCDAAVPLQGYTF. The rearrangement joins TRBV28 to TRBJ1-2; D gene uncertain. The CDR3 is 17 amino acids. V gave up 3 bases and J gave up 8 bases, with 25 bases separating them. Germline V gene sequence: CDR1 MDHEN, CDR2 SYDVKM.

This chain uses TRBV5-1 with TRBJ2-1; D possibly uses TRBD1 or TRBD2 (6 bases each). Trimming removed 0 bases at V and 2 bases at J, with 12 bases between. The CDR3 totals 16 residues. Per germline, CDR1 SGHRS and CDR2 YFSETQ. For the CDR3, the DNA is TGCGCCAGCAGCTTGGCCGTGGGGGGCGCCTACAATGAGCAGTTCTTC. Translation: CASSLAVGGAYNEQFF.

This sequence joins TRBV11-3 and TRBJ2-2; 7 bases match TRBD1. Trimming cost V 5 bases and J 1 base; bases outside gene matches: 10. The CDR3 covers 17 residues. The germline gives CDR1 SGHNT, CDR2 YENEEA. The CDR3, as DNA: TGTGCCAGCAGCAAAAGCCTGGGACAGAGGAACACCGGGGAGCTGTTTTTT. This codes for CASSKSLGQRNTGELFF.